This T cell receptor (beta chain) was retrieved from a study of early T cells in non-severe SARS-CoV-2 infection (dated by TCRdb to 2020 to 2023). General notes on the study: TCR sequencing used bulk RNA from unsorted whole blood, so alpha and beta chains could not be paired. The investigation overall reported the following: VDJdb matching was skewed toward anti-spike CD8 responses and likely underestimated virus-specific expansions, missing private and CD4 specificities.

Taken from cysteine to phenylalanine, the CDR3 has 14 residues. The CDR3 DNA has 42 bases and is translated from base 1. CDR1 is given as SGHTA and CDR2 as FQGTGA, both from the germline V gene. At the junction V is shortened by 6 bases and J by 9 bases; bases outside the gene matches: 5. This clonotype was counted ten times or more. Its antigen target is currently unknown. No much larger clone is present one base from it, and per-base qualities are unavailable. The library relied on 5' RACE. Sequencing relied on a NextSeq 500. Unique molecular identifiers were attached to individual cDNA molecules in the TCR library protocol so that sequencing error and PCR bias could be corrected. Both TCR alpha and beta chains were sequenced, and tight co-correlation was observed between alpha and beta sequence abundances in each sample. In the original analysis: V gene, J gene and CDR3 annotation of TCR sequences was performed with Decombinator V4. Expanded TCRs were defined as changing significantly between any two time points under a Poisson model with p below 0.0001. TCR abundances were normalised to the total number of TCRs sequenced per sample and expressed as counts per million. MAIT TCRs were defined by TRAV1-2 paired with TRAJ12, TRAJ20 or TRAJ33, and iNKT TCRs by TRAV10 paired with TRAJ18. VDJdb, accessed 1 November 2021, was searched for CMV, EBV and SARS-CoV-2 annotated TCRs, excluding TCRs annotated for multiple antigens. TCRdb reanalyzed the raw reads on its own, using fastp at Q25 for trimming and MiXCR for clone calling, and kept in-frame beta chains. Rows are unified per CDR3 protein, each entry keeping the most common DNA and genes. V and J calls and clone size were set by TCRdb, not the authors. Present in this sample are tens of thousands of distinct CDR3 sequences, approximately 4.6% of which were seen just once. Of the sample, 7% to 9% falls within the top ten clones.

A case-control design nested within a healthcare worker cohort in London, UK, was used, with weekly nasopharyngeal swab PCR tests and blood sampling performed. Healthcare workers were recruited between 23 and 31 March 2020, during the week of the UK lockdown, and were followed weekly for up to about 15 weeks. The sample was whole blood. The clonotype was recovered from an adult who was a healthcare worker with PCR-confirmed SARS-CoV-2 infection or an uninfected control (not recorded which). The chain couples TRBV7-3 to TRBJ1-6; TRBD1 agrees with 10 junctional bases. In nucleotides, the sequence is TGTGCCAGCAGTGGGACAGGGGTAGCTTCACCCCTCCACTTT. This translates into CASSGTGVASPLHF.